The source of this T cell receptor beta chain is a study of T cell responses to AZD1222 COVID-19 vaccine. Study-wide results and caveats: Females made up more of the donors, who were largely white British, and clonal diversity may have come out too low. In all cases, repertoires were sampled only after the peak T cell response. The breadth and depth of Spike-specific TCRs increased once two AZD1222 doses had been given. Only a handful of AZD1222 recipients were seropositive at baseline.

To note about this clone: Its antigen remains unidentified.

Looked up from germline, CDR1 is MNHEY and CDR2 is SMNVEV (reference sequence). V dropped 3 bases and J dropped 4 bases, with 7 bases sitting between them. The CDR3 extends over 13 amino acids. Libraries were prepared by immunoSEQ multiplex PCR; TCRdb keeps only in-frame clonotypes and omits some of them. The sample records about 150,000 clones, 80% to 90% being singletons. Sequenced material: peripheral blood, taken on day 0 of AZD1222 vaccination. The V call is TRBV27, the J call TRBJ2-1; D might be TRBD2 (5 bases). The clonotype originates from an adult in good health. The CDR3 sequence: CASSLRVYNEQFF. As DNA, the CDR3 is TGTGCCAGCAGTTTGCGGGTATACAATGAGCAGTTCTTC.